This is a list of T cell receptor beta chains from one sample in a study of cytomegalovirus exposure and HLA in healthy donors. This table comes from immunoSEQ multiplex PCR, and its TCRdb copy is limited to in-frame clones, with some not included. This sample yields more than 95,000 clones, of which around 64% are seen a single time; about 3.5% belongs to the top ten. Sequencing was carried out using PBMCs. The receptors were sampled from a man in his sixties in good health and CMV-seronegative. Each CDR3 is given with its conserved first and last residue. A D gene is named only where the DNA matches it firmly. Not every row has a clone size; where given, it reads once, few, many or a size class.

d_call j_call v_call clone_size cdr3_nt cdr3_aa
- TRBJ1-5 TRBV7-2 - TGTGCCAGCAGCTTAGTGGGCAGAGCTAGCAATCAGCCCCAGCATTTT CASSLVGRASNQPQHF
- TRBJ1-6 TRBV19 - TGTGCCAGTAGGAGAACAGGGTTCCCCTATAATTCACCCCTCCACTTT CASRRTGFPYNSPLHF
TRBD1 TRBJ1-2 TRBV7-2 few TGTGCCAGCAGCTCGCGACAGGGTTGGGACTATGGCTACACCTTC CASSSRQGWDYGYTF
TRBD2 TRBJ2-7 TRBV10-2 once TGCGCCAGCAGTAGGGGACTAGCGGAACTCTACGAGCAGTACTTC CASSRGLAELYEQYF
- TRBJ1-5 TRBV5-5 - TGTGCCAGCAGCTACGCCGACAGCGGCAATCAGCCCCAGCATTTT CASSYADSGNQPQHF
TRBD2 TRBJ2-7 TRBV7-2 - TGTGCCAGCAGCCAGACTAGCGAAAGCTCCTACGAGCAGTACTTC CASSQTSESSYEQYF
- TRBJ2-1 TRBV11-2 - TGTGCCAGCAGCCTAGGACAGTTCCGCAATGAGCAGTTCTTC CASSLGQFRNEQFF
TRBD1 TRBJ1-6 TRBV18 - TGTGCCAGCTCACTCCATCCCACAGGGGGCGGGAGCTCCTATAATTCACCCCTCCACTTT CASSLHPTGGGSSYNSPLHF
- TRBJ2-7 TRBV27 - TGTGCCAGCAGCCGATCGGGTGTGGGGAGCTCCTACGAGCAGTACTTC CASSRSGVGSSYEQYF
- TRBJ2-5 TRBV2 - TGTGCCAGCAGTGAACAGGGTTGGGAGACCCAGTACTTC CASSEQGWETQYF
- TRBJ1-3 TRBV5-5 - TGTGCCAGCACCACGGGGGGGAAGCACGGAAACACCATATATTTT CASTTGGKHGNTIYF
TRBD2 TRBJ2-5 TRBV25-1 - TGTGCCAGCAGTGGGGAACTAGCGGGAGGTGAGACCCAGTACTTC CASSGELAGGETQYF
TRBD2 TRBJ2-3 TRBV29-1 - TGCAGCGTTGAAAGGGTTGGGGGGGGCACAGATACGCAGTATTTT CSVERVGGGTDTQYF
- TRBJ2-5 TRBV10-3 once TGTGCCATCAGTGACTATGGCGGACAAGAGACCCAGTACTTC CAISDYGGQETQYF
- TRBJ2-7 TRBV5-1 few TGCGCCAGCAGCTTGGTTTCTTCCCAGGGGGAGGCTTACGAGCAGTACTTC CASSLVSSQGEAYEQYF
TRBD1 TRBJ2-2 TRBV19 few TGTGCCAGTAGGGACAGGGGGGGGTACACCGGGGAGCTGTTTTTT CASRDRGGYTGELFF
TRBD1 TRBJ2-5 TRBV5-5 few TGTGCCAGCACCAACAGGGGCCAAGAGACCCAGTACTTC CASTNRGQETQYF
- TRBJ1-2 TRBV5-6 - TGTGCCAGCAGCTTGGCCGTGGGAGGGTTCAACTACGGCTATGGCTACACCTTC CASSLAVGGFNYGYGYTF
TRBD1 TRBJ2-5 TRBV28 - TGTGCCAGCAGTTCGTACAGGGGTAGAGAGACCCAGTACTTC CASSSYRGRETQYF
TRBD1 TRBJ2-5 TRBV5-1 - TGCGCCAGCAGCTTGCCTGGACAGGGGCAAGAGACCCAGTACTTC CASSLPGQGQETQYF
- TRBJ1-6 TRBV5-4 - TGTGCCAGCAGCTGGAGGACAGTTACGGTCTATAATTCACCCCTCCACTTT CASSWRTVTVYNSPLHF
TRBD2 TRBJ2-3 TRBV7-6 - TGTGCCAGCAGCTTAAGGCTAGCGGGGGTCACAGATACGCAGTATTTT CASSLRLAGVTDTQYF
TRBD2 TRBJ2-1 TRBV5-6 - TGTGCCAGCAGCTTAGGACTAGGCAGTTCGGACAATGAGCAGTTCTTC CASSLGLGSSDNEQFF
- TRBJ1-4 TRBV6-6 - TGTGCCAGCAGTTACTCGAAGGACGGGAGGGAAAAACTGTTTTTT CASSYSKDGREKLFF
- TRBJ2-1 TRBV5-1 - TGCGCCAGCTGCAGGGGTGTGGGCGCCTATGAGCAGTTCTTC CASCRGVGAYEQFF
TRBD1 TRBJ2-1 TRBV29-1 - TGCAGCGTCGCCGGACAGGGGGGTGTCAGGATGGCCTACAATGAGCAGTTCTTC CSVAGQGGVRMAYNEQFF
- TRBJ1-5 TRBV10-2 - TGCGCCAGCAGTGGGGGCAGGGCGTATCAGCCCCAGCATTTT CASSGGRAYQPQHF
TRBD1 TRBJ1-5 TRBV19 - TGTGCCAGTACCACATACGTGGGGACAGGGGGCGCGGGAAGTGATCAGCCCCAGCATTTT CASTTYVGTGGAGSDQPQHF
TRBD1 TRBJ1-1 TRBV5-1 - TGCGCCAGCAGCTTCTTCAGCGCGGGACAGGGGAACACTGAAGCTTTCTTT CASSFFSAGQGNTEAFF
- TRBJ2-1 TRBV11-3 once TGTGCCAGCAGCCAACAGTGGTCGAGTGAGCAGTTCTTC CASSQQWSSEQFF
- TRBJ2-7 TRBV28 - TGTGCCAGCAGTTTCTCCTACGAGCAGTACTTC CASSFSYEQYF
TRBD1 TRBJ2-5 TRBV20-1 - TGCAGCCGCCTACAGGGGGAGACCCAGTACTTC CSRLQGETQYF
- TRBJ2-7 TRBV10-2 - TGCGCCAGCAGTGGAGACAGTTCGGGCGAGCAGTACTTC CASSGDSSGEQYF
- TRBJ2-7 TRBV4-1 - TGCGCCAGCAGCCCAAGCGGGCCCCCCTACGAGCAGTACTTC CASSPSGPPYEQYF
TRBD1 TRBJ1-4 TRBV6-6 - TGTGCCAGCAGTTACTCGACAGGGGGCTGGGAAAAACTGTTTTTT CASSYSTGGWEKLFF
TRBD2 TRBJ2-1 TRBV11-2 - TGTGCCAGCAGCTTAGGAGTTGGCGGGAGCGCGAAATACAATGAGCAGTTCTTC CASSLGVGGSAKYNEQFF
- TRBJ2-5 TRBV9 - TGTGCCAGCAGCGTAGTAGCGAGCCAAGAGACCCAGTACTTC CASSVVASQETQYF
- TRBJ1-1 TRBV9 - TGTGCCAGCAGCGTGGGGGCCGACAATGTGAACACTGAAGCTTTCTTT CASSVGADNVNTEAFF
TRBD1 TRBJ1-2 TRBV27 - TGTGCCAGCAGTTTAAAGTGGACAGGAGGAAACTATGGCTACACCTTC CASSLKWTGGNYGYTF
TRBD1 TRBJ1-3 TRBV28 - TGTGCCAGCAGTTTTTTACAGGGGGCTAGAAACACCATACATTTT CASSFLQGARNTIHF
- TRBJ2-3 TRBV6-1 few TGTGCCAGCAATAAGTGGGGGGGGCCCCCAGATACGCAGTATTTT CASNKWGGPPDTQYF
TRBD1 TRBJ1-1 TRBV5-1 - TGCGCCAGCAGCAGGACAGGGGCAGGGAACACTGAAGCTTTCTTT CASSRTGAGNTEAFF
TRBD1 TRBJ2-7 TRBV7-9 - TGTGCCAGCAGCTTACGAAATGACAGGGCAACCTACGAGCAGTACTTC CASSLRNDRATYEQYF
TRBD1 TRBJ2-7 TRBV14 few TGTGCCAGCAGCCGCGAGGGACAGGGAAGCTCCTACGAGCAGTACTTC CASSREGQGSSYEQYF
TRBD2 TRBJ2-7 TRBV5-6 - TGTGCCAGCAGCTCCGGGCTAGCGGGGGGCCACTACGAGCAGTACTTC CASSSGLAGGHYEQYF
TRBD1 TRBJ1-2 TRBV9 - TGTGCCAGCAGCTTTGGGACAGGGGGCTCAAGTGGCTACACCTTC CASSFGTGGSSGYTF
TRBD1 TRBJ1-6 TRBV5-8 few TGTGCCAGCAGGGGACAGAGCTCCTATAATTCACCCCTCCACTTT CASRGQSSYNSPLHF
- TRBJ1-1 TRBV6-5 few TGTGCCACACGTACCGGGACAACAACTGAAGCTTTCTTT CATRTGTTTEAFF
TRBD1 TRBJ2-3 TRBV5-6 - TGTGCCAGCAGCCAGGACAGGGGGTCAGATACGCAGTATTTT CASSQDRGSDTQYF
TRBD1 TRBJ2-4 TRBV18 - TGTGCCAGCTCACCACTCGGGACAGGTTCGGTCATTCAGTACTTC CASSPLGTGSVIQYF